Given below is one TCR beta chain in context. What it binds is unknown. Alongside a J-beta primer mix, a sample-barcoded 5' primer served in a second PCR lasting roughly 7 to 11 cycles. In TCRdb, the 5' RACE reads were re-called with MiXCR into one record per CDR3 protein. The top ten hold 5% to 7% of the sample, which has about 1.4 million distinct CDR3 sequences, around 55% seen once. The CDR3 has 13 amino acids. In germline, CDR1 is SQVTM, CDR2 ANQGSEA. Trimming pared 6 bases from V and 1 base from J, leaving 10 bases between. This entry belongs to a study of blood T cells in healthy people across ages. Whole-study findings and limits: Donors of long life had a larger count of naive CD4+ cells and greater diversity than aged donors.

The gene calls are TRBV29-1 and TRBJ1-5; no clear D. This clonotype was obtained from a man in his late teens or twenties in good health. The specimen was blood. CDR3 bases: TGCAGCGTCCGCACCGGGAGCAATCAGCCCCAGCATTTT. Its protein is CSVRTGSNQPQHF.